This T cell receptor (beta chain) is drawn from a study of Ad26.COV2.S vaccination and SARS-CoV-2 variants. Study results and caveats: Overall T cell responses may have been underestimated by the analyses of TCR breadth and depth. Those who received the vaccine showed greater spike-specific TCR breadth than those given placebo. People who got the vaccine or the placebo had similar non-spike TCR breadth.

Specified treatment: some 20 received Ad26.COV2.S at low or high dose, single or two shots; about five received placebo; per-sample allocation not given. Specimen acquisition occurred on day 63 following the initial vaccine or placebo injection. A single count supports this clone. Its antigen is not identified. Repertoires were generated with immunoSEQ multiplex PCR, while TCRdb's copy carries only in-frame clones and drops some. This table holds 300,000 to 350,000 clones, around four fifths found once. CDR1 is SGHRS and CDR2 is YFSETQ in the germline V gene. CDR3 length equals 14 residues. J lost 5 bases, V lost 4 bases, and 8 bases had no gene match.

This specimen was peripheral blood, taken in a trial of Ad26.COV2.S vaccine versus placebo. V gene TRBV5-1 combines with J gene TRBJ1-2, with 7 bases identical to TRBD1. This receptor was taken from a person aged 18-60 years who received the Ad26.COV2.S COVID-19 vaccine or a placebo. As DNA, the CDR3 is TGCGCCAGCAGCCGGGACAGCGCCGGATATGGCTACACCTTC. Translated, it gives CASSRDSAGYGYTF.